One T cell receptor (beta chain) is described in this entry. The V end lost 4 bases, the J end lost 7 bases, and 14 bases lay between the germline ends. The CDR3 contains 15 residues. Germline values: CDR1 SGHDN, CDR2 FVKESK. The sample belongs to a study of blood T cell repertoires in COVID-19. The method was immunoSEQ multiplex PCR; TCRdb's version includes in-frame clones alone and lacks a portion of them. The sample holds about 10,000 clones, roughly nine tenths seen once. V is TRBV14 and J is TRBJ1-6; a possible D gene is TRBD1 (6 bases). The sequence came from a human donor in a cohort sampled during active COVID-19. Sample: peripheral blood. In nucleotides, the CDR3 is TGTGCCAGCAGCCCTGTACAGGGTATCAATTCACCCCTCCACTTT. Translation: CASSPVQGINSPLHF.